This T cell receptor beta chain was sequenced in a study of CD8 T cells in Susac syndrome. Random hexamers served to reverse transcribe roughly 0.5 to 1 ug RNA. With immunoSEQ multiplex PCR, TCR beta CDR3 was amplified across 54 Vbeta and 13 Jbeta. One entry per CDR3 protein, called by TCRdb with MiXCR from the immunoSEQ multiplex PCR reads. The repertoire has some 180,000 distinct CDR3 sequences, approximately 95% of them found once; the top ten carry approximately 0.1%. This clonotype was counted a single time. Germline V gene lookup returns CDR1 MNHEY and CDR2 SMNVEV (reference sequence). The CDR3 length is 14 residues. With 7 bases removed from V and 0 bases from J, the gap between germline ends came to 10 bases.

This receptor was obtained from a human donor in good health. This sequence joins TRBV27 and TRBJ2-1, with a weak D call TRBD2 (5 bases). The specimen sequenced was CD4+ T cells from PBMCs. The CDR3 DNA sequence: TGTGCCAGCAACGCGGGTTACTCCTACAATGAGCAGTTCTTC. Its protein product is CASNAGYSYNEQFF.